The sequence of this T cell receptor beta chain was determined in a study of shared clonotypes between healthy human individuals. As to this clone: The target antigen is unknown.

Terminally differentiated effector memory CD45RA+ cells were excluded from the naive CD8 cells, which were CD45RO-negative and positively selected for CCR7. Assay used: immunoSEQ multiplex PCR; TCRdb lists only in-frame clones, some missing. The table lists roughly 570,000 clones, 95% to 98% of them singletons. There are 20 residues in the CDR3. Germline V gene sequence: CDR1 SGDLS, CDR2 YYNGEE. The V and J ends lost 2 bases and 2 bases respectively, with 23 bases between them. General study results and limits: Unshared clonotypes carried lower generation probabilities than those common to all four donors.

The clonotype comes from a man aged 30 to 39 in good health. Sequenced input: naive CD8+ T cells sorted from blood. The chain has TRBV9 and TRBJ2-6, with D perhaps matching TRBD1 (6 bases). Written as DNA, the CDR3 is TGTGCCAGCAGCGTCTCATCAGTCTTGGGACAACTCACTGGGGCCAACGTCCTGACTTTC. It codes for CASSVSSVLGQLTGANVLTF.